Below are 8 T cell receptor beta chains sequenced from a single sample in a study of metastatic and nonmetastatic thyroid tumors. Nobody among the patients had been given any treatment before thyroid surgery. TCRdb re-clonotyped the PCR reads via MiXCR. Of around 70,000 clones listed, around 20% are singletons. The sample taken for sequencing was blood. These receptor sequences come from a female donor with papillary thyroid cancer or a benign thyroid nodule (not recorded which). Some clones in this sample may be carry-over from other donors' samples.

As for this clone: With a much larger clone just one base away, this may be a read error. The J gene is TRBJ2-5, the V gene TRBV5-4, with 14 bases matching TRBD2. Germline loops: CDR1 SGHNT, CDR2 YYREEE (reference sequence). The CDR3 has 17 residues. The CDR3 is CASSPAGTSGSQETKYF. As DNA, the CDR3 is TGTGCCAGCAGCCCAGCCGGGACTAGCGGGAGTCAGGAGACCAAGTACTTC.

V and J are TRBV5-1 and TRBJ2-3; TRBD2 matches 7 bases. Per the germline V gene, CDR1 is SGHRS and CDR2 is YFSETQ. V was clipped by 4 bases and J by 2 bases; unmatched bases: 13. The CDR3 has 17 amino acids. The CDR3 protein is CASSPSRGGADTDTQYF. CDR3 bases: TGCGCCAGCAGCCCCTCGAGGGGAGGGGCTGACACAGATACGCAGTATTTT.

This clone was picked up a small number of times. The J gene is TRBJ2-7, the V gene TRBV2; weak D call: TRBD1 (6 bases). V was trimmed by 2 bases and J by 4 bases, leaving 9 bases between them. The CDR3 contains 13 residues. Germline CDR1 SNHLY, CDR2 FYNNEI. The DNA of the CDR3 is TGTGCCAGCAGTGAATGGGGGCAATACGAGCAGTACTTC. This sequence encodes CASSEWGQYEQYF.

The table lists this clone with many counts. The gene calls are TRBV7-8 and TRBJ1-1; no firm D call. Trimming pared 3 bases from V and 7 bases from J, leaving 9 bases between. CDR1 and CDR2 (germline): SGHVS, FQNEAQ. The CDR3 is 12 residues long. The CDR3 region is CASSFTTVEAFF. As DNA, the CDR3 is TGTGCCAGCAGCTTTACAACAGTTGAAGCTTTCTTT.

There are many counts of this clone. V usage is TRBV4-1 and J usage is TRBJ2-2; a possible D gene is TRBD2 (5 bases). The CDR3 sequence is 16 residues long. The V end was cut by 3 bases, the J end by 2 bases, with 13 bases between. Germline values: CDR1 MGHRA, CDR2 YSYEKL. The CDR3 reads CASSQEGLGNTGELFF. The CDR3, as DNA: TGCGCCAGCAGCCAGGAAGGACTGGGTAACACCGGGGAGCTGTTTTTT.

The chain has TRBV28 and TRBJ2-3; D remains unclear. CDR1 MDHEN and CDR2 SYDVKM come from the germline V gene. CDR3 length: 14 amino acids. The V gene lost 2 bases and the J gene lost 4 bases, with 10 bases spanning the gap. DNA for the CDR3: TGTGCCAGCAGTTTAGCAGTAGGTCCAGATACGCAGTATTTT. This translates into CASSLAVGPDTQYF. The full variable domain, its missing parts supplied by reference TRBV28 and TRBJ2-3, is DVKVTQSSRYLVKRTGEKVFLECVQDMDHENMFWYRQDPGLGLRLIYFSYDVKMKEKGDIPEGYSVSREKKERFSLILESASTNQTSMYLCASSLAVGPDTQYFGPGTRLTVL.

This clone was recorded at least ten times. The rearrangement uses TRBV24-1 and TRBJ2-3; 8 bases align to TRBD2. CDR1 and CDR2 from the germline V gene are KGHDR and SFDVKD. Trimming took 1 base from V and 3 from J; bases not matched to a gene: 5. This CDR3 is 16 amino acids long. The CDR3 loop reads CATSDFSAGGTDTQYF. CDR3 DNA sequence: TGTGCCACCAGTGATTTCAGTGCGGGGGGAACAGATACGCAGTATTTT.

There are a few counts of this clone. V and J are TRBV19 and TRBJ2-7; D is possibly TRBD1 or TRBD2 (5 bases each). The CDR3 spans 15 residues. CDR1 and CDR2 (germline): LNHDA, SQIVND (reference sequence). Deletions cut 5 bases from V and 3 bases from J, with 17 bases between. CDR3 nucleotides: TGTGCCAGTAGTTTGAGCGCACCGGGGCTCTACGAGCAGTACTTC. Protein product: CASSLSAPGLYEQYF. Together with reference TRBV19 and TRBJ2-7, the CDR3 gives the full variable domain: DGGITQSPKYLFRKEGQNVTLSCEQNLNHDAMYWYRQDPGQGLRLIYYSQIVNDFQKGDIAEGYSVSREKKESFPLTVTSAQKNPTAFYLCASSLSAPGLYEQYFGPGTRLTVT.